The source of this T cell receptor beta chain is a study of blood T cell repertoires in COVID-19 (dated by TCRdb to between 2020 and 2021). Regarding the complete study: The collaborator samples originated in the United States, Italy and Spain and spanned the acute and convalescent phases of COVID-19. The prospective study material was composed of cDNA or gDNA derived from T cells, B-cell-depleted T cells, or PBMCs. Deeply sampled blood TCRbeta repertoires from subjects exposed to, actively infected with, or recovered from COVID-19 were included in the dataset. The repertoires were released in a freely available public database meant as a resource for research on the immune response to SARS-CoV-2. Samples came from the ongoing ImmuneRACE study (first 160 participants) plus 1,254 subjects from 6 global collaborators. A de-identified subject ID, COVID-19 status, age in years and sex were almost always included in the sample metadata. Where available, HLA class I and class II types were taken from metadata supplied by the sample provider and were not determined by assay-based typing.

One collaborating source in Seattle enrolled patients while the patients were actively infected and followed the patients over time throughout the course of disease. The collaborating institutions used their own protocols to collect whole blood in K2EDTA tubes. For TCRbeta analysis, collaborator samples were shipped as frozen whole blood, as isolated PBMCs, or as DNA extracted from either sample type. TCRbeta CDR3 regions were amplified from genomic DNA by means of the immunoSEQ Assay, a bias-controlled multiplex PCR. As for the original processing: The number of nucleated cells in each sample was estimated by amplification of reference gene primers within the assay. Sequence reads were collapsed and filtered to measure the absolute abundance of every unique TCRbeta CDR3 rearrangement. For each sample, productive Simpson clonality was calculated by taking the square root of Simpson's diversity index across productive rearrangements. As stored in TCRdb, this immuneACCESS dataset retains in-frame rearrangements with V and J assigned. A fraction of the clones does not appear; measured against another copy, unresolved V genes explain less than half of the discrepancy, and the remainder lacks a known reason. V and J calls plus clone size are reproduced from that table; the DNA served to infer D and trimming. Here the sample has approximately 530,000 clones; roughly 91% occur a single time. Less than 9% of the sample rests with the top ten.

What the authors observed across the whole study: How much clinical and demographic metadata was included differed by source and by participant, and the metadata was provided uncurated.

CDR1 is given as SGHAT and CDR2 as FQNNGV, both from the germline V gene. Trimming costs V 3 bases and J 2 bases, and their ends lie 7 bases apart. Spanning cysteine to phenylalanine, the CDR3 consists of 13 amino acids. Only the CDR3 DNA stays, 39 bases, in frame from base 1. This clone has a single count. Its antigen is not yet known. No base-level quality is on record; no much larger clone is a single base apart. What was sequenced was peripheral blood. The chain links TRBV11-2 with TRBJ1-2; no D gene call is confident. The receptor comes from a woman between 45 and 60 years old with COVID-19, enrolled during active disease. The sequenced DNA is TGTGCCAGCAGCTTGGTGGGCAACTATGGCTACACCTTC. This gives the protein CASSLVGNYGYTF. When the CDR3 is completed using the reference TRBV11-2 and TRBJ1-2 genes on either side, the full variable domain is EAGVAQSPRYKIIEKRQSVAFWCNPISGHATLYWYQQILGQGPKLLIQFQNNGVVDDSQLPKDRFSAERLKGVDSTLKIQPAKLEDSAVYLCASSLVGNYGYTFGSGTRLTVV.